A selection of T cell receptor beta chains follows, all from one sample in a study of cytomegalovirus exposure and HLA in healthy donors. Using immunoSEQ multiplex PCR, the repertoire was profiled, and TCRdb retains in-frame clones only, with some absent. The sample lists approximately 150,000 clones, around two thirds occurring once. Sequencing was done on a sample of PBMCs. The source is a young man in good health and CMV-seropositive. Both conserved end residues are part of each CDR3. A D gene is named only where the DNA matches it firmly. Clone sizes are given selectively: once, few, many, or a class where the clone is expanded.

CDR3aa	CDR3nt	d_gene	j_gene	abundance	v_gene
CASSSTQGISYEQYF	TGTGCCAGCAGTTCAACACAGGGGATTTCCTACGAGCAGTACTTC	TRBD1	TRBJ2-7	few	TRBV5-4
CASSPPTGGGSYEQYF	TGTGCCAGCTCACCACCGACAGGGGGCGGTTCCTACGAGCAGTACTTC	TRBD1	TRBJ2-7	.	TRBV18
CASSQESGRIDQPQHF	TGTGCCAGCAGCCAAGAGTCAGGCCGGATCGATCAGCCCCAGCATTTT	.	TRBJ1-5	.	TRBV4-2
CASSDPQGAAYEQYF	TGTGCCAGCAGTGACCCGCAGGGGGCCGCTTACGAGCAGTACTTC	TRBD1	TRBJ2-7	few	TRBV2
CASSLAGGYGYTF	TGTGCCAGCAGCTTGGCAGGGGGCTATGGCTACACCTTC	TRBD1	TRBJ1-2	few	TRBV5-4
CASSGPEAFF	TGTGCCAGCAGTGGGCCTGAAGCTTTCTTT	.	TRBJ1-1	.	TRBV28
CASSGGGYEQYF	TGTGCCAGCAGCGGCGGGGGGTACGAGCAGTACTTC	TRBD2	TRBJ2-7	.	TRBV14
CAISRLAGTGDTQYF	TGTGCCATCAGCAGACTAGCGGGGACCGGGGATACGCAGTATTTT	TRBD2	TRBJ2-3	.	TRBV10-3
CASSRGEGYEQYF	TGCGCCAGCAGCCGGGGGGAAGGCTACGAGCAGTACTTC	TRBD2	TRBJ2-7	.	TRBV5-1
CSSSSWASGTRNLYEQYF	TGTTCCAGCAGCTCCTGGGCTAGCGGGACCCGTAATCTCTACGAGCAGTACTTC	TRBD2	TRBJ2-7	few	TRBV7-9
CASSEGAADYEQYF	TGCGCCAGCAGTGAAGGGGCAGCTGACTACGAGCAGTACTTC	.	TRBJ2-7	.	TRBV10-1
CASSYSGTVQETQYF	TGTGCCAGCAGTTACTCAGGGACAGTCCAAGAGACCCAGTACTTC	TRBD1	TRBJ2-5	.	TRBV6-5
CASSFQNTIYF	TGTGCCAGCAGCTTCCAAAACACCATATATTTT	.	TRBJ1-3	.	TRBV7-8
CASSLVGAGGTDEQYF	TGCGCCAGCAGCTTGGTAGGGGCGGGAGGTACGGACGAGCAGTACTTC	TRBD2	TRBJ2-7	once	TRBV5-1
CASSPLSGRAAYTQYF	TGTGCCAGCAGTCCCCTCTCCGGGAGGGCGGCGTATACGCAGTATTTT	TRBD2	TRBJ2-3	.	TRBV27
CASSEMFSRQNYGYTF	TGTGCCAGCAGTGAAATGTTCTCGCGGCAGAACTATGGCTACACCTTC	.	TRBJ1-2	few	TRBV6-1
CASSAGLSSYNEQFF	TGTGCCAGCAGTGCAGGCCTAAGCTCCTACAATGAGCAGTTCTTC	.	TRBJ2-1	.	TRBV2
CASSPPDQETQYF	TGCGCCAGCAGTCCCCCGGACCAAGAGACCCAGTACTTC	.	TRBJ2-5	.	TRBV10-2
CASSLSNSLNTEAFF	TGTGCCAGCAGCTTATCAAACAGCTTGAACACTGAAGCTTTCTTT	.	TRBJ1-1	.	TRBV7-8
CASSEGTGGADTEAFF	TGTGCCAGCAGTGAAGGGACAGGGGGCGCCGACACTGAAGCTTTCTTT	TRBD1	TRBJ1-1	.	TRBV6-1
CASSFLGLAGSNYNEQFF	TGTGCCAGCAGTTTCCTGGGACTAGCGGGATCTAACTACAATGAGCAGTTCTTC	TRBD2	TRBJ2-1	.	TRBV27
CASSYARADTQYF	TGTGCCAGCAGTTACGCTAGAGCAGATACGCAGTATTTT	.	TRBJ2-3	.	TRBV6-5
CASSLWTGLNTEAFF	TGTGCCAGCAGTTTATGGACAGGGTTGAACACTGAAGCTTTCTTT	TRBD1	TRBJ1-1	few	TRBV27
CASSTRTGTSLGYEQYF	TGTGCCAGCAGCACCCGTACAGGGACCAGTTTAGGCTACGAGCAGTACTTC	.	TRBJ2-7	.	TRBV11-3
CAINREGNEKLFF	TGTGCGATAAACAGGGAGGGTAATGAAAAACTGTTTTTT	.	TRBJ1-4	few	TRBV28
CSVEENGEETQYF	TGCAGCGTTGAAGAGAACGGAGAAGAGACCCAGTACTTC	.	TRBJ2-5	few	TRBV29-1
CAISAEGGYTEAFF	TGTGCCATCAGTGCGGAGGGAGGTTACACTGAAGCTTTCTTT	.	TRBJ1-1	once	TRBV10-3
CASSFTVNTEAFF	TGCGCCAGCAGCTTTACGGTGAACACTGAAGCTTTCTTT	.	TRBJ1-1	.	TRBV5-1
CASSEGAGQPQHF	TGTGCCAGCAGTGAAGGGGCTGGTCAGCCCCAGCATTTT	.	TRBJ1-5	.	TRBV6-4
CASSLGGEGWNEQFF	TGTGCCAGCAGCTTGGGCGGTGAGGGATGGAATGAGCAGTTCTTC	.	TRBJ2-1	.	TRBV5-4
CASSSGTGELFF	TGTGCCAGCAGCTCGGGGACCGGGGAGCTGTTTTTT	.	TRBJ2-2	.	TRBV7-9
CATSSSRLAGGGDTQYF	TGTGCCACCAGCAGTTCACGACTAGCGGGAGGAGGGGATACGCAGTATTTT	TRBD2	TRBJ2-3	.	TRBV15
CASSSDLKQFF	TGTGCCAGCAGTTCCGACTTGAAGCAGTTCTTC	.	TRBJ2-1	few	TRBV28
CASSLSWSSYEQYF	TGTGCCAGCAGCTTAAGCTGGTCGAGCTACGAGCAGTACTTC	.	TRBJ2-7	.	TRBV11-2
CASSMDFLGYGQYF	TGTGCCAGTAGTATGGACTTCCTTGGATACGGGCAGTACTTC	.	TRBJ2-7	few	TRBV19
CASSHLAGGYAGTQYF	TGCGCCAGCAGTCACTTAGCGGGAGGGTACGCCGGGACCCAGTACTTC	TRBD2	TRBJ2-5	.	TRBV23-1
CASSRDRVETQYF	TGTGCCAGCAGCCGGGACAGGGTTGAGACCCAGTACTTC	TRBD1	TRBJ2-5	.	TRBV6-1
CASSSGLAGAYNEQFF	TGTGCCAGCAGCTCGGGACTAGCGGGAGCTTACAATGAGCAGTTCTTC	TRBD2	TRBJ2-1	.	TRBV27
CASSQGRQGLGAFF	TGTGCCAGCAGCCAGGGACGACAGGGTTTGGGAGCTTTCTTT	TRBD1	TRBJ1-1	.	TRBV14
CASSWGLAGSNEQFF	TGTGCCAGCAGCTGGGGACTAGCGGGAAGCAATGAGCAGTTCTTC	TRBD2	TRBJ2-1	.	TRBV13